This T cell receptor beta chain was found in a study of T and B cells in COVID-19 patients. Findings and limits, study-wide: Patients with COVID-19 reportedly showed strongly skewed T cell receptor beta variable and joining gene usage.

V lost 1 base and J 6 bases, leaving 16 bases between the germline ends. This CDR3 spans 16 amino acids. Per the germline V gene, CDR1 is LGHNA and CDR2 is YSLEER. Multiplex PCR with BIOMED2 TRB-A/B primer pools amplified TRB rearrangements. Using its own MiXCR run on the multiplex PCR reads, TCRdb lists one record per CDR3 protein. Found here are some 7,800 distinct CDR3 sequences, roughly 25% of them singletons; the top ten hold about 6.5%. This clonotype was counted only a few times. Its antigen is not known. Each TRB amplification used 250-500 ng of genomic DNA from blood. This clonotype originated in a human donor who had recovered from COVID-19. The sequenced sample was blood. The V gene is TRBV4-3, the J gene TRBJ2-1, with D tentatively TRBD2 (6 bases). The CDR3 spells CASSQAPSVKGNEQFF. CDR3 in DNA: TGCGCCAGCAGCCAAGCCCCTAGCGTCAAAGGCAATGAGCAGTTCTTC.